This is a list of T cell receptor beta chains from one sample in a study of spatial heterogeneity in lung cancer. TCRdb used MiXCR to reprocess the 5' RACE reads, holding one entry per CDR3 protein. The data show 24,000 or so distinct CDR3 sequences, with 3.3% seen just once and around 28% held by the top ten. Sequencing used PBMCs, obtained at surgery. The receptors derive from a female donor with early-stage non-small cell lung cancer. Both conserved end residues are part of each CDR3. Fields, in order: CDR3 DNA, CDR3 protein, J gene, D gene, V gene, clone size. The D gene is left open where the match is weak. Some rows mark clone size as missing; the rest say once, few, many or name a class of expanded clone.

CDR3 DNA: TGTGCCAGCAGCCAGCTGACTAGCGGGTACTACAATGAGCAGTTCTTC
CDR3 protein: CASSQLTSGYYNEQFF
J gene: TRBJ2-1
D gene: TRBD2
V gene: TRBV3-1
clone size: many

CDR3 DNA: TGTGCCAGCAGCCCCCGCCGGGGGTCCTACGAGCAGTACTTC
CDR3 protein: CASSPRRGSYEQYF
J gene: TRBJ2-7
D gene: .
V gene: TRBV5-5
clone size: many

CDR3 DNA: TGTGCCAGCAGCTTTTTGCCCTCGATTAGGGGGGAAGGAGCAAATCAGCCCCAGCATTTT
CDR3 protein: CASSFLPSIRGEGANQPQHF
J gene: TRBJ1-5
D gene: .
V gene: TRBV5-4
clone size: many

CDR3 DNA: TGTGCCAGCAGTCCACGGGACAGGGGTGTCTATGGCTACACCTTC
CDR3 protein: CASSPRDRGVYGYTF
J gene: TRBJ1-2
D gene: TRBD1
V gene: TRBV27
clone size: many

CDR3 DNA: TGTGCCAGCAGTTACGACGTCAGGGGCCCCTACGAGCAGTACTTC
CDR3 protein: CASSYDVRGPYEQYF
J gene: TRBJ2-7
D gene: .
V gene: TRBV6-5
clone size: many

CDR3 DNA: TGCAGTGCTAGCCAAACTAGCGGAGGCGGTGAGCAGTTCTTC
CDR3 protein: CSASQTSGGGEQFF
J gene: TRBJ2-1
D gene: TRBD2
V gene: TRBV20-1
clone size: many

CDR3 DNA: TGTGCCAGCAGCGTAGCGGGGGGCGATGGTACTGAAGCTTTCTTT
CDR3 protein: CASSVAGGDGTEAFF
J gene: TRBJ1-1
D gene: .
V gene: TRBV9
clone size: many

CDR3 DNA: TGCGCCAGCAGCCAAGAACATTATCAAGAGACCCAGTACTTC
CDR3 protein: CASSQEHYQETQYF
J gene: TRBJ2-5
D gene: .
V gene: TRBV4-1
clone size: many

CDR3 DNA: TGCGCCAGCAGCCAAGAGGACAGGGGCGAGACCCAGTACTTC
CDR3 protein: CASSQEDRGETQYF
J gene: TRBJ2-5
D gene: TRBD1
V gene: TRBV4-1
clone size: many

CDR3 DNA: TGCAGCGTTGTTACAAGCCAAGAGACCCAGTACTTC
CDR3 protein: CSVVTSQETQYF
J gene: TRBJ2-5
D gene: .
V gene: TRBV29-1
clone size: .

CDR3 DNA: TGTGCCAGCAGCCCGCGTCCGTCCCAAGAGACCCAGTACTTC
CDR3 protein: CASSPRPSQETQYF
J gene: TRBJ2-5
D gene: .
V gene: TRBV13
clone size: many

CDR3 DNA: TGTGCCAGCAGCTTAGGGGCGCGTGGAACAGATACGCAGTATTTT
CDR3 protein: CASSLGARGTDTQYF
J gene: TRBJ2-3
D gene: .
V gene: TRBV7-2
clone size: many

CDR3 DNA: TGCAGCGTTGAGGGCTCTAGCGGGATTTCACCCTACGAGCAGTACTTC
CDR3 protein: CSVEGSSGISPYEQYF
J gene: TRBJ2-7
D gene: TRBD2
V gene: TRBV29-1
clone size: many

CDR3 DNA: TGTGCCAGCAGTTCGGGACTATGGACCGGGGAGCTGTTTTTT
CDR3 protein: CASSSGLWTGELFF
J gene: TRBJ2-2
D gene: TRBD2
V gene: TRBV6-5
clone size: few

CDR3 DNA: TGTGCCAGCAGTGATTTGGGGAACTCCTACAATGAGCAGTTCTTC
CDR3 protein: CASSDLGNSYNEQFF
J gene: TRBJ2-1
D gene: .
V gene: TRBV6-4
clone size: many

CDR3 DNA: TGTGCCAGCAGCCAAGCCGGGACTAGCGGAGATACGCAGTATTTT
CDR3 protein: CASSQAGTSGDTQYF
J gene: TRBJ2-3
D gene: TRBD2
V gene: TRBV3-1
clone size: many

CDR3 DNA: TGTGCCAGCAGTTTTCCCCGCACGGGGTTTAACACTGAAGCTTTCTTT
CDR3 protein: CASSFPRTGFNTEAFF
J gene: TRBJ1-1
D gene: .
V gene: TRBV27
clone size: many

CDR3 DNA: TGTGCCAGCACCCCCGGGGGTCTTCTTTGGGGTGAGCAGTTCTTC
CDR3 protein: CASTPGGLLWGEQFF
J gene: TRBJ2-1
D gene: .
V gene: TRBV7-9
clone size: many

CDR3 DNA: TGCAGTGCTAGAGGGGCCAGGTACAATCAGCCCCAGCATTTT
CDR3 protein: CSARGARYNQPQHF
J gene: TRBJ1-5
D gene: .
V gene: TRBV20-1
clone size: many

CDR3 DNA: TGCGCCAGCAGTAACAGCTATTATGGCTACACCTTC
CDR3 protein: CASSNSYYGYTF
J gene: TRBJ1-2
D gene: .
V gene: TRBV10-1
clone size: many

CDR3 DNA: TGTGCCAGCAGCTCCGGACAGTTCACAGATACGCAGTATTTT
CDR3 protein: CASSSGQFTDTQYF
J gene: TRBJ2-3
D gene: .
V gene: TRBV14
clone size: .

CDR3 DNA: TGTGCCAGCAGCTTTGGAAACACTGAAGCTTTCTTT
CDR3 protein: CASSFGNTEAFF
J gene: TRBJ1-1
D gene: .
V gene: TRBV7-2
clone size: many

CDR3 DNA: TGTGCCAGCAGCGGATTCTCCACAGATACGCAGTATTTT
CDR3 protein: CASSGFSTDTQYF
J gene: TRBJ2-3
D gene: .
V gene: TRBV9
clone size: many

CDR3 DNA: TGTGCCAGCAGCCAGTTAGGCGGGAGGGGCACAGATACGCAGTATTTT
CDR3 protein: CASSQLGGRGTDTQYF
J gene: TRBJ2-3
D gene: TRBD2
V gene: TRBV3-1
clone size: few

CDR3 DNA: TGTGCCAGCAGCTCTTCTCCTGCGGGGGCCTACAATGAGCAGTTCTTC
CDR3 protein: CASSSSPAGAYNEQFF
J gene: TRBJ2-1
D gene: TRBD2
V gene: TRBV7-9
clone size: many

CDR3 DNA: TGTGCCAGCAGTGGGCAGCACACTGAAGCTTTCTTT
CDR3 protein: CASSGQHTEAFF
J gene: TRBJ1-1
D gene: .
V gene: TRBV27
clone size: many

CDR3 DNA: TGTGCCACCAGCAGAGTAGGCGGATACTCTGGGGCCAACGTCCTGACTTTC
CDR3 protein: CATSRVGGYSGANVLTF
J gene: TRBJ2-6
D gene: .
V gene: TRBV15
clone size: many

CDR3 DNA: TGCGCCAGCAGACCCGACAGTTACGAGCAGTACTTC
CDR3 protein: CASRPDSYEQYF
J gene: TRBJ2-7
D gene: .
V gene: TRBV5-1
clone size: many

CDR3 DNA: TGTGCCAGCAGTTCCACAGCTTTTCCGAGCACCGGGGAGCTGTTTTTT
CDR3 protein: CASSSTAFPSTGELFF
J gene: TRBJ2-2
D gene: .
V gene: TRBV27
clone size: .

CDR3 DNA: TGTGCCACCAGTGATTTATGGGCCCCCTACAATGAGCAGTTCTTC
CDR3 protein: CATSDLWAPYNEQFF
J gene: TRBJ2-1
D gene: .
V gene: TRBV24-1
clone size: many

CDR3 DNA: TGCGCCAGCAGCTTGAGCGGGAGAGGGACCGGGGAGCTGTTTTTT
CDR3 protein: CASSLSGRGTGELFF
J gene: TRBJ2-2
D gene: TRBD2
V gene: TRBV5-1
clone size: many

CDR3 DNA: TGCAGTGCGGACCACAGGGGGTTTAATGAAAAACTGTTTTTT
CDR3 protein: CSADHRGFNEKLFF
J gene: TRBJ1-4
D gene: TRBD1
V gene: TRBV20-1
clone size: many

CDR3 DNA: TGTGCCAGCAGCTTACGCGGGAGGGCAGGAGATACGCAGTATTTT
CDR3 protein: CASSLRGRAGDTQYF
J gene: TRBJ2-3
D gene: TRBD2
V gene: TRBV7-8
clone size: many

CDR3 DNA: TGTGCCAGCAGTTTATCGCGGGGGACGGTTACCTACGAGCAGTACTTC
CDR3 protein: CASSLSRGTVTYEQYF
J gene: TRBJ2-7
D gene: TRBD2
V gene: TRBV27
clone size: many

CDR3 DNA: TGCAGTGCTAGTACCAGGTCTGGGGAGCAGTACTTC
CDR3 protein: CSASTRSGEQYF
J gene: TRBJ2-7
D gene: .
V gene: TRBV20-1
clone size: many

CDR3 DNA: TGTGCCAGCAGTTTGCGGGCAGGGTCTTCACCCCTCCACTTT
CDR3 protein: CASSLRAGSSPLHF
J gene: TRBJ1-6
D gene: .
V gene: TRBV27
clone size: many

CDR3 DNA: TGTGCCAGCAGTTTCCTCTTCGGACAACACACAGATACGCAGTATTTT
CDR3 protein: CASSFLFGQHTDTQYF
J gene: TRBJ2-3
D gene: .
V gene: TRBV27
clone size: many

CDR3 DNA: TGCGGAGTGAAAGCAAACGACAATGAGCAGTTCTTC
CDR3 protein: CGVKANDNEQFF
J gene: TRBJ2-1
D gene: .
V gene: TRBV20-1
clone size: many

CDR3 DNA: TGCAGTGCTAGGACAGATACGCAGTATTTT
CDR3 protein: CSARTDTQYF
J gene: TRBJ2-3
D gene: .
V gene: TRBV20-1
clone size: many

CDR3 DNA: TGCAGTGCTAGGGCTCTAGCGGATAACCTCCAAGAGACCCAGTACTTC
CDR3 protein: CSARALADNLQETQYF
J gene: TRBJ2-5
D gene: TRBD2
V gene: TRBV20-1
clone size: .

CDR3 DNA: TGCAGTGCTAGAGATTCGACTAGCTCCTCCTACGAGCAGTACTTC
CDR3 protein: CSARDSTSSSYEQYF
J gene: TRBJ2-7
D gene: TRBD2
V gene: TRBV20-1
clone size: many